The rows below give T cell receptor beta chains drawn from one sample of a study of T cell responses to AZD1222 COVID-19 vaccine. TCRdb keeps only in-frame clones here, not all; method: immunoSEQ multiplex PCR. The table shows roughly 200,000 clones, with approximately 90% occurring only once. Material: peripheral blood, obtained 28 days after the second dose of the MenACWY control vaccine. The receptors stem from an adult who received the MenACWY meningococcal vaccine as a control. Both conserved end residues are part of each CDR3. Each record gives: CDR3 length, V gene, J gene, D gene, clone size, CDR3 protein, CDR3 DNA. A D gene is named only where the DNA matches it firmly. Clone size is stated in some rows and not others, as once, few, many or a class when expanded.

16	TRBV7-3	TRBJ1-2	.	.	CASSLMPLGGNYGYTF	TGTGCCAGCAGCTTAATGCCCCTCGGGGGCAACTATGGCTACACCTTC
15	TRBV11-3	TRBJ1-2	.	.	CASSITRGSLYGYTF	TGTGCCAGCAGTATTACCAGAGGGTCCCTCTATGGCTACACCTTC
17	TRBV5-1	TRBJ2-1	TRBD2	few	CASSYSGLAGVYNEQFF	TGCGCCAGCAGCTACTCCGGACTAGCGGGAGTTTACAATGAGCAGTTCTTC
13	TRBV2	TRBJ1-4	TRBD1	.	CASIDRVNEKLFF	TGTGCCAGCATCGACAGGGTTAATGAAAAACTGTTTTTT
12	TRBV7-2	TRBJ2-2	TRBD1	.	CASSVDRRKLFF	TGTGCCAGCAGCGTGGACAGGAGGAAACTGTTTTTT
15	TRBV28	TRBJ1-3	TRBD1	.	CASSLAGTGGNTIYF	TGTGCCAGCAGCCTGGCCGGGACAGGGGGAAACACCATATATTTT
14	TRBV19	TRBJ2-3	.	.	CATSGTGGADTQYF	TGTGCCACCTCAGGGACCGGTGGGGCAGATACGCAGTATTTT
13	TRBV27	TRBJ2-3	TRBD2	.	CAASGTYTDTQYF	TGTGCCGCCAGCGGGACCTACACAGATACGCAGTATTTT
13	TRBV12-5	TRBJ2-3	.	.	CASGWGPSDTQYF	TGTGCTAGTGGTTGGGGCCCCTCAGATACGCAGTATTTT
14	TRBV11-2	TRBJ1-4	.	.	CASSLGAANEKLFF	TGTGCCAGCAGCTTGGGGGCAGCTAATGAAAAACTGTTTTTT
13	TRBV9	TRBJ1-1	.	.	CASSVFENTEAFF	TGTGCCAGCAGCGTCTTCGAAAACACTGAAGCTTTCTTT
16	TRBV6-2/TRBV6-3	TRBJ1-5	.	.	CASSAHRGAWGQPQHF	TGTGCCAGCAGTGCCCATAGGGGAGCATGGGGTCAGCCCCAGCATTTT
13	TRBV7-7	TRBJ2-3	.	.	CASSIPGEDTQYF	TGTGCCAGCAGCATTCCAGGGGAGGATACGCAGTATTTT
16	TRBV9	TRBJ2-7	TRBD2	.	CASSVVVTSGIGEQYF	TGTGCCAGCAGCGTAGTAGTCACTAGCGGGATTGGGGAGCAGTACTTC
16	TRBV13	TRBJ1-1	.	.	CASSFGRRGVDTEAFF	TGTGCCAGCAGCTTTGGTCGTCGCGGGGTGGACACTGAAGCTTTCTTT
15	TRBV5-1	TRBJ2-1	TRBD2	.	CASSPLAGGSGEQFF	TGCGCCAGCAGTCCGCTAGCGGGAGGAAGTGGAGAGCAGTTCTTC
12	TRBV12-3/TRBV12-4	TRBJ2-1	.	.	CASTLWVSEQFF	TGTGCCAGCACCCTTTGGGTTTCTGAGCAGTTCTTC
17	TRBV10-2	TRBJ2-5	TRBD1	.	CASSRGRGQGQQETQYF	TGCGCCAGCAGTCGGGGTAGGGGGCAAGGTCAGCAAGAGACCCAGTACTTC
19	TRBV12-5	TRBJ2-7	TRBD1	.	CASGLVLHPPGQGIYEQYF	TGTGCTAGTGGTTTGGTTCTACACCCTCCGGGACAGGGTATCTACGAGCAGTACTTC
18	TRBV9	TRBJ2-1	TRBD2	.	CASSVEVRASGKNNEQFF	TGTGCCAGCAGCGTAGAAGTGAGGGCTAGCGGGAAGAACAATGAGCAGTTCTTC
13	TRBV6-5	TRBJ1-2	.	.	CASQEQVGSGYTF	TGTGCCAGCCAGGAGCAGGTTGGGAGTGGCTACACCTTC
15	TRBV6-5	TRBJ1-2	TRBD1	.	CASTLQGATSYGYTF	TGTGCCAGCACCCTTCAGGGGGCAACGTCCTATGGCTACACCTTC
12	TRBV25-1	TRBJ1-4	.	.	CASSAGNEKLFF	TGTGCCAGCAGTGCTGGGAATGAAAAACTGTTTTTT
16	TRBV6-1	TRBJ2-7	TRBD1	.	CASSGARTGAVYEQYF	TGTGCCAGCAGTGGGGCGAGGACAGGGGCGGTCTACGAGCAGTACTTC
13	TRBV7-9	TRBJ1-2	.	.	CASSLGQSYGYTF	TGTGCCAGCAGCCTAGGACAGAGCTATGGCTACACCTTC
12	TRBV11-2	TRBJ2-5	.	.	CASSFSGETQYF	TGTGCCAGCAGCTTTAGTGGGGAGACCCAGTACTTC
14	TRBV29-1	TRBJ2-1	TRBD2	.	CSVLFGRPYNEQFF	TGCAGCGTCCTTTTCGGGAGGCCCTACAATGAGCAGTTCTTC
14	TRBV6-5	TRBJ1-4	.	few	CASSQDPGDEKLFF	TGTGCCAGCAGCCAGGACCCGGGTGATGAAAAACTGTTTTTT
13	TRBV4-2	TRBJ1-4	.	.	CASSQDYSEKLFF	TGTGCCAGCAGCCAAGATTATTCCGAAAAACTGTTTTTT
15	TRBV6-1	TRBJ2-3	.	.	CASSASGSSTDTQYF	TGTGCCAGCAGTGCCAGCGGTTCTAGCACAGATACGCAGTATTTT
14	TRBV29-1	TRBJ2-1	.	.	CSVEGRGEANEQFF	TGCAGCGTTGAAGGGCGGGGTGAGGCCAATGAGCAGTTCTTC
14	TRBV28	TRBJ2-1	.	.	CASSPLPPRNEQFF	TGTGCCAGCAGCCCCCTACCCCCACGCAATGAGCAGTTCTTC
15	TRBV20-1	TRBJ1-4	.	.	CSASKTGRGFEKLFF	TGCAGTGCAAGTAAGACAGGCCGAGGGTTTGAAAAACTGTTTTTT
16	TRBV5-1	TRBJ2-3	TRBD1	.	CASTLTGGELTDTQYF	TGCGCCAGCACCCTAACAGGGGGCGAGCTCACAGATACGCAGTATTTT
15	TRBV4-3	TRBJ2-6	.	.	CASSRGLAGANVLTF	TGCGCCAGCAGCCGAGGGTTGGCTGGGGCCAACGTCCTGACTTTC
18	TRBV6-1	TRBJ1-1	.	.	CASSEAQGQRTRNTEAFF	TGTGCCAGCAGTGAAGCTCAAGGCCAGAGGACGAGGAACACTGAAGCTTTCTTT
17	TRBV9	TRBJ2-7	.	.	CASSVSPGTQSSYEQYF	TGTGCCAGCAGCGTTTCTCCGGGAACCCAAAGTTCCTACGAGCAGTACTTC
15	TRBV3-1/TRBV3-2	TRBJ1-5	.	.	CAIPKWGRGNQPQHF	TGTGCCATTCCTAAGTGGGGCAGGGGCAATCAGCCCCAGCATTTT
14	TRBV19	TRBJ2-2	.	.	CASSQGTGTGELFF	TGTGCCAGTAGCCAGGGTACTGGCACCGGGGAGCTGTTTTTT
17	TRBV5-8	TRBJ1-5	TRBD1	.	CASSSLPGQGFSQPQHF	TGTGCCAGCAGCTCACTACCCGGACAGGGTTTCAGTCAGCCCCAGCATTTT
12	TRBV5-1	TRBJ1-5	.	.	CASIWNNQPQHF	TGCGCCAGCATTTGGAACAATCAGCCCCAGCATTTT
12	TRBV9	TRBJ1-1	.	few	CASSVDEGIAFF	TGTGCCAGCAGCGTAGATGAGGGGATAGCTTTCTTT
15	TRBV5-1	TRBJ2-7	TRBD2	.	CASSPAAGGPYEQYF	TGCGCCAGCAGCCCGGCGGCGGGAGGACCATACGAGCAGTACTTC
15	TRBV28	TRBJ2-7	TRBD2	.	CASGRLSGRSVEQYF	TGTGCCAGCGGCAGATTAAGCGGGAGGTCGGTCGAGCAGTACTTC
11	TRBV7-2	TRBJ2-7	.	.	CASSLRDEQYF	TGTGCCAGCAGCCTAAGGGACGAGCAGTACTTC
11	TRBV5-1	TRBJ2-7	.	.	CASSGGPRQYF	TGCGCCAGCAGCGGGGGGCCTCGCCAGTACTTC
19	TRBV5-4	TRBJ1-4	.	.	CASSSGGGGLTATNEKLFF	TGTGCCAGCAGCTCCGGAGGGGGTGGACTGACGGCAACTAATGAAAAACTGTTTTTT
16	TRBV5-6	TRBJ2-3	TRBD2	.	CASSRTTSGGADTQYF	TGTGCCAGCAGCCGCACAACTAGCGGAGGTGCAGATACGCAGTATTTT
14	TRBV7-9	TRBJ1-1	.	.	CASSAPDRDKKAFF	TGTGCCAGCAGCGCGCCAGACCGGGACAAAAAAGCTTTCTTT
11	TRBV7-9	TRBJ1-4	.	.	CASSGTEKLFF	TGTGCCAGCAGCGGGACTGAAAAACTGTTTTTT
14	TRBV19	TRBJ2-2	TRBD2	.	CATREAGFVGELFF	TGTGCCACCAGGGAAGCGGGATTTGTCGGGGAGCTGTTTTTT
12	TRBV13	TRBJ2-3	.	.	CASSTSTDTQYF	TGTGCCAGCAGTACTAGCACAGATACGCAGTATTTT
16	TRBV18	TRBJ2-3	.	few	CASSPRGVSSTDTQYF	TGTGCCAGCTCACCGAGAGGCGTCTCTAGCACAGATACGCAGTATTTT
13	TRBV29-1	TRBJ1-1	.	.	CSVGGNGDTEAFF	TGCAGCGTTGGGGGAAATGGGGACACTGAAGCTTTCTTT
12	TRBV29-1	TRBJ1-2	.	.	CSVEEQPYGYTF	TGCAGCGTTGAAGAACAGCCTTATGGCTACACCTTC
12	TRBV5-1	TRBJ1-2	.	.	CASSLDRLGYTF	TGCGCCAGCAGCTTGGACAGGCTGGGCTACACCTTC
14	TRBV9	TRBJ1-3	.	.	CASSSRRGGNTIYF	TGTGCCAGCAGCTCCCGAAGGGGTGGAAACACCATATATTTT
16	TRBV5-4	TRBJ2-7	.	.	CASSLGPEGLNYEQYF	TGTGCCAGCAGCTTGGGACCGGAGGGATTAAACTACGAGCAGTACTTC
15	TRBV28	TRBJ1-3	.	.	CASRIRANSGNTIYF	TGTGCCAGCAGGATCAGGGCAAACTCTGGAAACACCATATATTTT